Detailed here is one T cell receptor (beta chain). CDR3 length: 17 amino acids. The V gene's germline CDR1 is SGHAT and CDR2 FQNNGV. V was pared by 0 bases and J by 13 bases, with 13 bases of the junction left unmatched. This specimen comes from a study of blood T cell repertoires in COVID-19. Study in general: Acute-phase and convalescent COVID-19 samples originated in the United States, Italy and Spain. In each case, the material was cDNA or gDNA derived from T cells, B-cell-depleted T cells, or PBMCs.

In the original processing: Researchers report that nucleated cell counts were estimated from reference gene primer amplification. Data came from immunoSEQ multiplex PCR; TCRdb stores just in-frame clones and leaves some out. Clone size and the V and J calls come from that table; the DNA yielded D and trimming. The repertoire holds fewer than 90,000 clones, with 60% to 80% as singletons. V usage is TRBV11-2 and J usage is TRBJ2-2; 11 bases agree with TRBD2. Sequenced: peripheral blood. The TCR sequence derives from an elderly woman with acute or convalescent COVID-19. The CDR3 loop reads CASSLDRLAGNRGVLFF. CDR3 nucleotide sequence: TGTGCCAGCAGCTTAGATCGACTAGCGGGGAACCGAGGAGTGCTGTTTTTT.